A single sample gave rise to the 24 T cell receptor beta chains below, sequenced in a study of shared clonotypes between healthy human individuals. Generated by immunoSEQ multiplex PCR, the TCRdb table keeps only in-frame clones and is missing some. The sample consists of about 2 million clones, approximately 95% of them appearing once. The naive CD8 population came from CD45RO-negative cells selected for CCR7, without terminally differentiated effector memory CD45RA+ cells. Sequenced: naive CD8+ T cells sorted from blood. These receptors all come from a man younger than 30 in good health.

In nucleotides, the CDR3 is TGTGCCAGCAGTACTACAGGGGACCACTACGAGCAGTACTTC. Translating it yields CASSTTGDHYEQYF. This sequence joins TRBV27 and TRBJ2-7; 7 bases agree with TRBD1. The V and J ends lost 5 bases and 3 bases, in that order; junction bases with no gene match: 7. The CDR3 has 14 residues. Germline V gene lookup returns CDR1 MNHEY and CDR2 SMNVEV (reference sequence).

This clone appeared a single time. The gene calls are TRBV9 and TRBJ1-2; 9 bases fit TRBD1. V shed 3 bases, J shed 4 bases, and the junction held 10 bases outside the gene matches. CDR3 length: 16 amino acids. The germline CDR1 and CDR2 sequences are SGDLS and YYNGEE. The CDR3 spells CASSGFGDRVGYGYTF. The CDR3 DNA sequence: TGTGCCAGCAGCGGTTTTGGGGACAGGGTTGGCTATGGCTACACCTTC.

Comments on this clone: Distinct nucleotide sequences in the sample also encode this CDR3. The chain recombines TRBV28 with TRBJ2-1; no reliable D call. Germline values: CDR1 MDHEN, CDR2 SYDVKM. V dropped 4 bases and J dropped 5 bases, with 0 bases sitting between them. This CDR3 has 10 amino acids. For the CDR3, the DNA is TGTGCCAGCAGTTACAATGAGCAGTTCTTC. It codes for CASSYNEQFF.

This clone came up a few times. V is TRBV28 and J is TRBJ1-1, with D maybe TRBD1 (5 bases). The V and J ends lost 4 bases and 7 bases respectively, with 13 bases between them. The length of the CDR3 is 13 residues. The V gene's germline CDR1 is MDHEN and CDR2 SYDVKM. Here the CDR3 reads CASSWAGRDEAFF. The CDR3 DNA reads TGTGCCAGCAGTTGGGCAGGGAGGGATGAAGCTTTCTTT.

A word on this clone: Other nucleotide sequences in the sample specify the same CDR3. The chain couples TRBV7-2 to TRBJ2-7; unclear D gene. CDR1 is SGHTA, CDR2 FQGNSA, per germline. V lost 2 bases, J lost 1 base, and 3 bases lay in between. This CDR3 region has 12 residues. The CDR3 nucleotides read TGTGCCAGCAGCTTAACGTCCTACGAGCAGTACTTC. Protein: CASSLTSYEQYF.

The CDR3: CASSESYLAGTPGGEQFF. In DNA, the CDR3 is TGTGCCAGCAGTGAATCCTACTTGGCGGGAACCCCCGGAGGTGAGCAGTTCTTC. This chain connects TRBV25-1 to TRBJ2-1; the D gene is possibly TRBD2 (6 bases). Per the germline V gene, CDR1 is MGHDK and CDR2 is SYGVNS. This CDR3 region has 18 residues. V dropped 1 base and J dropped 9 bases, with 25 bases sitting between them.

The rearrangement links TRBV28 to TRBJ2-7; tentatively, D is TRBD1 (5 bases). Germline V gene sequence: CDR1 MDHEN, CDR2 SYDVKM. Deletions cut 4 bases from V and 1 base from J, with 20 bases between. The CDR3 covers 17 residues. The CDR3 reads CASSSPRLRGPSYEQYF. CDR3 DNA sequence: TGTGCCAGCAGTTCCCCCCGCCTAAGGGGCCCTTCCTACGAGCAGTACTTC.

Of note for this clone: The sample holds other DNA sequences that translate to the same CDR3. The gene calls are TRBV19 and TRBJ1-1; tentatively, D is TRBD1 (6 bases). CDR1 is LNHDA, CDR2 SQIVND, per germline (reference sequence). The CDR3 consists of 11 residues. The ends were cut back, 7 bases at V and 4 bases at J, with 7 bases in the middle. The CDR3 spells CASIGGTEAFF. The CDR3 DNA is TGTGCCAGTATAGGGGGCACTGAAGCTTTCTTT.

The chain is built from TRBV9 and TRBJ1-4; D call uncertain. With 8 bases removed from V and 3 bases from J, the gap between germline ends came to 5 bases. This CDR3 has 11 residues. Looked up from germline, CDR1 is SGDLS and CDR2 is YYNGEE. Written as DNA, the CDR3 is TGTGCCAGTGGCTCTAATGAAAAACTGTTTTTT. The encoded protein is CASGSNEKLFF.

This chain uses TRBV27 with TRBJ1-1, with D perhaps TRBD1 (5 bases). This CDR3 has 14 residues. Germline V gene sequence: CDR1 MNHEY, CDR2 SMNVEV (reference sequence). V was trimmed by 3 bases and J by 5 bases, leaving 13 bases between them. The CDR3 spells CASSFLGAQTEAFF. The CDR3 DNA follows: TGTGCCAGCAGTTTTCTAGGGGCTCAAACTGAAGCTTTCTTT.

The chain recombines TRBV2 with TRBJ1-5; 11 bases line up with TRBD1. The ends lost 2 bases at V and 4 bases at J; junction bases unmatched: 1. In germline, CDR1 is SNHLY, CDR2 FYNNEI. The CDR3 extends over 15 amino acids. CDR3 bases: TGTGCCAGCAGTGAATGGGACAGGGGGAATCAGCCCCAGCATTTT. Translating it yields CASSEWDRGNQPQHF.

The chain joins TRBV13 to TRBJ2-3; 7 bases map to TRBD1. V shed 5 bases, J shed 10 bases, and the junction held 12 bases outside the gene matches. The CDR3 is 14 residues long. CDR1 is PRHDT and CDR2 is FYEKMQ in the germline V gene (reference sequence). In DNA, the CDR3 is TGTGCCAGCAGCATCCCACAGGGGACCGAGGCGCAGTATTTT. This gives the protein CASSIPQGTEAQYF.

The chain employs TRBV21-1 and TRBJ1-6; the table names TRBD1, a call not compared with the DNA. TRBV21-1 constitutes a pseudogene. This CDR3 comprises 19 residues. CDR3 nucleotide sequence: TGTGCCAGCAGCAGACACAGGGCCCTCTACAGCTCCTATAATTCACCCCTCCACTTT. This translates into CASSRHRALYSSYNSPLHF.

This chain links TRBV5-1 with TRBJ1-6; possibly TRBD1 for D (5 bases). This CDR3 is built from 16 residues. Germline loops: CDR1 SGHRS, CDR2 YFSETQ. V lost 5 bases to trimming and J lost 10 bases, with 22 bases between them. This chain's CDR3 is CASRPGDQGIDSPLHF. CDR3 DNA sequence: TGCGCCAGCAGACCAGGCGACCAGGGAATAGACTCACCCCTCCACTTT.

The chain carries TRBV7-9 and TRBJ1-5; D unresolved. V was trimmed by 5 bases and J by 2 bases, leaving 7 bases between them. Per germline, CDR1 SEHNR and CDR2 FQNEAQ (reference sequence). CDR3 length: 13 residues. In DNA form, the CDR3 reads TGTGCCAGCAGCATGGATGGCAATCAGCCCCAGCATTTT. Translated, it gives CASSMDGNQPQHF.

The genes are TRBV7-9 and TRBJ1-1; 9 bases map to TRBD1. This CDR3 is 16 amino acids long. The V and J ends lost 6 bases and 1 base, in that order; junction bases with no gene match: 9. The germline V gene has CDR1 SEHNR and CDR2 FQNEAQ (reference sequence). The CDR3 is CASSSDSGQGNTEAFF. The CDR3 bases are TGTGCCAGCAGTAGTGACTCGGGACAGGGGAACACTGAAGCTTTCTTT.

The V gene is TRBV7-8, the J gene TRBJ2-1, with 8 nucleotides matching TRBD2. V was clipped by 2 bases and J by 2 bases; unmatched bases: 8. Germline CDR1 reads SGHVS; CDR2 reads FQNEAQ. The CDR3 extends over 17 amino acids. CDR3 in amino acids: CASSLPSSGSTYNEQFF. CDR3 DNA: TGTGCCAGCAGCTTACCCTCAAGCGGGAGTACCTACAATGAGCAGTTCTTC. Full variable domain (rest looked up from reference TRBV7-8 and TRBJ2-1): GAGVSQSPRYKVAKRGQDVALRCDPISGHVSLFWYQQALGQGPEFLTYFQNEAQLDKSGLPSDRFFAERPEGSVSTLKIQRTQQEDSAVYLCASSLPSSGSTYNEQFFGPGTRLTVL.

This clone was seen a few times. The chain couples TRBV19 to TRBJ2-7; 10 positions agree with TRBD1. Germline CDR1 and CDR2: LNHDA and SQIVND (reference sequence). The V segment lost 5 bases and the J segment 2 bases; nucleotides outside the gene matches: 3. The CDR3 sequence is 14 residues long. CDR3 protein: CASSAGQGTYEQYF. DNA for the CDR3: TGTGCCAGTAGTGCGGGACAGGGGACCTACGAGCAGTACTTC.

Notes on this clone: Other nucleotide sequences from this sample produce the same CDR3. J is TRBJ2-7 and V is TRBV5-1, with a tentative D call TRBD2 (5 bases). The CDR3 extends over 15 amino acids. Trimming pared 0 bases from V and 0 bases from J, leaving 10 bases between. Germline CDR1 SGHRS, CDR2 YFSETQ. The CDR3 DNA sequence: TGCGCCAGCAGCTTGGGGGCGGGCAGCTCCTACGAGCAGTACTTC. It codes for CASSLGAGSSYEQYF.

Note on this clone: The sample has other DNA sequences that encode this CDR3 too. CDR3 amino acids: CASSLGPSYNEQFF. CDR3 nucleotide sequence: TGTGCCAGCAGCTTGGGACCTTCCTACAATGAGCAGTTCTTC. This chain uses TRBV5-6 with TRBJ2-1, with D unresolved. The CDR3 loop spans 14 amino acids. Trimming took off 0 bases at V and 1 base at J, with 5 bases between the two ends. The V gene's germline CDR1 is SGHDT and CDR2 YYEEEE.

CDR3 protein: CASSFKDGYEEAFF. Written as DNA, the CDR3 is TGTGCCAGCAGTTTCAAGGACGGGTACGAAGAAGCTTTCTTT. This rearrangement joins TRBV6-5 to TRBJ1-1; D not resolved. In germline, CDR1 is MNHEY, CDR2 SVGAGI. The V and J ends lost 4 bases and 8 bases respectively, with 17 bases between them. This CDR3 is 14 amino acids long.

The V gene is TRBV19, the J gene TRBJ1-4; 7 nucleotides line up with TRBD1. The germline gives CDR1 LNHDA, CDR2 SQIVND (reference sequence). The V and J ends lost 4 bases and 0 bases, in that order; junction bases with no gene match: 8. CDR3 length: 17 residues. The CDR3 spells CASSKRDRVATNEKLFF. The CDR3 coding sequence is TGTGCCAGTAGTAAAAGGGACAGAGTTGCAACTAATGAAAAACTGTTTTTT.

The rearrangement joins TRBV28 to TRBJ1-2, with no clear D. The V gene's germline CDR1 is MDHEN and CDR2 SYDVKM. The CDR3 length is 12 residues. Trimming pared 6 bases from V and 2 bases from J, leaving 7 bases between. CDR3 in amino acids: CASRGENYGYTF. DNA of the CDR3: TGTGCCAGCAGGGGAGAAAACTATGGCTACACCTTC.

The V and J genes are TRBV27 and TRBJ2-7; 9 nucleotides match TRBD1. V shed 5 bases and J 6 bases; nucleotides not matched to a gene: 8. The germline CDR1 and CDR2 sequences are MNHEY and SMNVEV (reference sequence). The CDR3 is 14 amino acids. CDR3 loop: CASSHWDRVGEQYF. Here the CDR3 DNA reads TGTGCCAGCAGTCACTGGGACAGGGTAGGCGAGCAGTACTTC.